The 3 T cell receptor beta chains reported below all come from one sample, sequenced in a study of shared clonotypes between healthy human individuals. Naive CD8 cells lacked CD45RO, underwent positive selection for CCR7 and left out terminally differentiated effector memory CD45RA+ cells. Libraries were prepared by immunoSEQ multiplex PCR; TCRdb keeps only in-frame clonotypes and omits some of them. The repertoire holds roughly 2.1 million clones, with just over 90% as singletons. The sample taken for sequencing was naive CD8+ T cells from PBMCs. The receptors here all came from a man aged 18 to 29 in good health. Some clones in this sample may be carry-over from other donors' samples.

The J gene is TRBJ2-3, the V gene TRBV7-9, with TRBD2 matching 7 bases. The junction had 10 bases not matched to a gene; V was cut back by 1 base and J by 0 bases. Germline V gene data show CDR1 as SEHNR and CDR2 as FQNEAQ (reference sequence). The CDR3 runs 18 residues. The CDR3 DNA reads as TGTGCCAGCAGCTTAGGGGTTGCCAGCGGGATTAGCACAGATACGCAGTATTTT. Translating gives CASSLGVASGISTDTQYF.

The chain recombines TRBV2 with TRBJ1-5; D is undetermined. The ends were cut back, 8 bases at V and 0 bases at J, with 11 bases in the middle. CDR1 is SNHLY, CDR2 FYNNEI, per germline. The CDR3 totals 14 residues. CDR3 sequence: CASDSAYSNQPQHF. DNA of the CDR3: TGTGCCAGCGATTCGGCTTATAGCAATCAGCCCCAGCATTTT.

The V call is TRBV7-2, the J call TRBJ2-7, with 8 bases matching TRBD2. The germline gives CDR1 SGHTA, CDR2 FQGNSA. After removal of 1 base from V and 5 bases from J, the junction contained 13 bases not matched to a gene. The CDR3 sequence is 17 residues long. The CDR3, as DNA: TGTGCCAGCAGCTTAGGTCGGAGTAGCGGGGCCCCCCACGAGCAGTACTTC. Amino acid sequence: CASSLGRSSGAPHEQYF.